The 30 T cell receptor beta chains below come from one sample, sequenced in a study of shared clonotypes between healthy human individuals. This table comes from immunoSEQ multiplex PCR, and its TCRdb copy is limited to in-frame clones, with some not included. The data hold about 2.3 million clones, with about nine tenths observed a single time. The sequencing input was naive CD4+ T cells from PBMCs. Subset: CD45RA+ positively selected. Receptor source: a man aged 18 to 35 in good health. Some clones in this sample may be carry-over from other donors' samples.

In this sample, this clone turned up once. The chain couples TRBV5-1 to TRBJ1-1; D is unclear. Germline V gives CDR1 SGHRS, CDR2 YFSETQ. This CDR3 is built from 13 residues. V shed 0 bases and J shed 7 bases, with 10 bases lying between them. The CDR3 DNA reads TGCGCCAGCAGCTTGGAAGCGGGGAGTGAAGCTTTCTTT. Residues: CASSLEAGSEAFF.

The genes are TRBV5-6 and TRBJ1-2, with a tentative D call TRBD1 (5 bases). V dropped 5 bases and J dropped 1 base, with 12 bases sitting between them. Germline CDR1 is SGHDT and CDR2 is YYEEEE. The CDR3 is made up of 14 amino acids. The CDR3 protein is CASSPGGFNYGYTF. CDR3 nucleotides: TGTGCCAGCAGTCCCGGGGGGTTTAACTATGGCTACACCTTC.

This clone was found once. The chain employs TRBV18 and TRBJ1-3; D gene ambiguous. V lost 0 bases and J lost 1, with 10 bases in between. The germline CDR1 and CDR2 sequences are KGHSH and LQKENI. The CDR3 runs to 16 residues. The CDR3 nucleotides are TGTGCCAGCTCACCACCGGCTCTTACTTCTGGAAACACCATATATTTT. Residues: CASSPPALTSGNTIYF.

CDR3 DNA sequence: TGTGCCAGCAGCCTCAGGACAGGGGGCAGAATTTATGAGCAGTTCTTC. Residues: CASSLRTGGRIYEQFF. The chain uses TRBV9 and TRBJ2-1; 11 bases agree with TRBD1. The CDR3 is made up of 16 amino acids. Trimming took 4 bases from V and 8 from J; bases not matched to a gene: 11. The V gene's germline CDR1 is SGDLS and CDR2 YYNGEE. The full variable domain, in which reference TRBV9 and TRBJ2-1 provide the parts outside the CDR3, is DSGVTQTPKHLITATGQRVTLRCSPRSGDLSVYWYQQSLDQGLQFLIQYYNGEERAKGNILERFSAQQFPDLHSELNLSSLELGDSALYFCASSLRTGGRIYEQFFGPGTRLTVL.

The genes are TRBV6-1 and TRBJ2-7; perhaps TRBD1 as D (6 bases). CDR3 size: 16 residues. Germline-derived CDR1 and CDR2 are MNHNS and SASEGT. Trimming took 2 bases from V and 7 from J, leaving 21 bases between them. CDR3: CASSEMGAGRFGEQYF. The CDR3 coding sequence is TGTGCCAGCAGTGAAATGGGGGCAGGCCGGTTTGGGGAGCAGTACTTC.

The chain uses TRBV5-8 and TRBJ1-1; no reliable D call. Germline V gene lookup returns CDR1 SGHTS and CDR2 YDEGEE. V lost 6 bases and J 3 bases, leaving 12 bases between the germline ends. This CDR3 contains 13 residues. The CDR3, as DNA: TGTGCCAGCACTCCCGACCCGTACACTGAAGCTTTCTTT. Translation: CASTPDPYTEAFF.

The rearrangement links TRBV19 to TRBJ2-5; D is possibly TRBD2 (6 bases). V was trimmed by 2 bases and J by 3 bases, leaving 10 bases between them. The CDR3 extends over 14 amino acids. Germline-derived CDR1 and CDR2 are LNHDA and SQIVND (reference sequence). The CDR3 coding sequence is TGTGCCAGTAGTATACGCGGGAACGAAGAGACCCAGTACTTC. This encodes CASSIRGNEETQYF.

The chain combines TRBV5-1 with TRBJ2-3; D is unresolved. Germline assignment: CDR1 SGHRS and CDR2 YFSETQ. CDR3 size: 15 residues. V was clipped by 0 bases and J by 4 bases, with 12 bases between them. The CDR3 DNA is TGCGCCAGCAGCTTGGGAGGCCAACTCGCAGATACGCAGTATTTT. This codes for CASSLGGQLADTQYF. The whole variable domain, remainder taken from reference TRBV5-1 and TRBJ2-3, is KAGVTQTPRYLIKTRGQQVTLSCSPISGHRSVSWYQQTPGQGLQFLFEYFSETQRNKGNFPGRFSGRQFSNSRSEMNVSTLELGDSALYLCASSLGGQLADTQYFGPGTRLTVL.

The chain combines TRBV7-9 with TRBJ2-7; perhaps D is TRBD1 or TRBD2 (6 bases each). V lost 8 bases and J lost 4, with 21 bases in between. Germline V gene lookup returns CDR1 SEHNR and CDR2 FQNEAQ (reference sequence). The CDR3 has 15 amino acids. As DNA, the CDR3 is TGTGCCAGCTCTCCCAGAGGGGGGACGCAATACGAGCAGTACTTC. Translating it yields CASSPRGGTQYEQYF.

In its sample, this clone was seen once. This chain joins TRBV4-1 and TRBJ1-1; the D gene is possibly TRBD1 (5 bases). Germline V CDR1 and CDR2: MGHRA, YSYEKL. Between the trimmed V and J ends, which lost 3 bases and 1 base, there was a span of 12 bases. CDR3 length: 15 amino acids. The chain's CDR3 is CASSQLPGQNTEAFF. CDR3 nucleotides: TGCGCCAGCAGCCAGCTTCCGGGGCAGAACACTGAAGCTTTCTTT.

This chain connects TRBV28 to TRBJ1-3; the D is unclear. CDR3 size: 13 residues. Germline-derived CDR1 and CDR2 are MDHEN and SYDVKM. V shed 10 bases and J shed 2 bases, with 12 bases lying between them. The CDR3: CATLSVPGNTIYF. CDR3 bases: TGTGCCACCCTGTCTGTCCCTGGAAACACCATATATTTT.

The rearrangement uses TRBV7-3 and TRBJ2-1; maybe TRBD2 (5 bases). The CDR3 has 17 amino acids. Germline V CDR1 and CDR2: SGHTA, FQGTGA. V gave up 5 bases and J gave up 2 bases, with 19 bases separating them. CDR3 DNA sequence: TGTGCCAGCAGCGAGGGCCCATTATCGGTAGCCTACAATGAGCAGTTCTTC. Protein product: CASSEGPLSVAYNEQFF.

The DNA of the CDR3 is TGTGCCAGCAGTTCGGCCCGAAGGGGCACTGAAGCTTTCTTT. This sequence encodes CASSSARRGTEAFF. The genes are TRBV5-8 and TRBJ1-1, with D tentatively TRBD1 (5 bases). Germline CDR1 reads SGHTS; CDR2 reads YDEGEE. The CDR3 runs to 14 residues. V lost 5 bases to trimming and J lost 4 bases, with 15 bases between them.

This chain links TRBV7-3 with TRBJ1-1, with 8 bases matching TRBD1. Losses at the gene ends were 4 bases for V and 2 bases for J; bases not matched to a gene: 12. Looked up from germline, CDR1 is SGHTA and CDR2 is FQGTGA. There are 17 residues in the CDR3. The CDR3 DNA follows: TGTGCCAGCAGCTCTAGGGGGACAGGCAAATCAAACACTGAAGCTTTCTTT. Translated, it gives CASSSRGTGKSNTEAFF.

This chain joins TRBV28 and TRBJ1-1; the match to TRBD1 covers 9 bases. This CDR3 has 13 amino acids. Germline V lookup: CDR1 MDHEN, CDR2 SYDVKM. V lost 8 bases and J lost 5; bases outside the gene matches: 6. CDR3 DNA sequence: TGTGCCAGCGGACAGGGGAGGGAGACTGAAGCTTTCTTT. As protein: CASGQGRETEAFF. Combining the CDR3 with reference TRBV28 and TRBJ1-1 gives the whole variable domain DVKVTQSSRYLVKRTGEKVFLECVQDMDHENMFWYRQDPGLGLRLIYFSYDVKMKEKGDIPEGYSVSREKKERFSLILESASTNQTSMYLCASGQGRETEAFFGQGTRLTVV.

V is TRBV5-1 and J is TRBJ2-3, with D unresolved. V lost 3 bases and J lost 8, with 16 bases in between. Germline V gene data show CDR1 as SGHRS and CDR2 as YFSETQ. This CDR3 has 14 residues. CDR3 amino acids: CASSSTSRSGTQYF. DNA for the CDR3: TGCGCCAGCAGCTCGACTTCTCGATCGGGTACGCAGTATTTT. The variable domain in full, with the rest retrieved from reference TRBV5-1 and TRBJ2-3, is KAGVTQTPRYLIKTRGQQVTLSCSPISGHRSVSWYQQTPGQGLQFLFEYFSETQRNKGNFPGRFSGRQFSNSRSEMNVSTLELGDSALYLCASSSTSRSGTQYFGPGTRLTVL.

V usage is TRBV6-5 and J usage is TRBJ2-7, with D possibly matching TRBD1 (6 bases). Germline loops: CDR1 MNHEY, CDR2 SVGAGI. The V end was cut by 0 bases, the J end by 4 bases, with 13 bases between. This CDR3 is 15 amino acids long. The CDR3 loop is CASSYSRTAKYEQYF. DNA of the CDR3: TGTGCCAGCAGTTACTCTCGGACAGCGAAGTACGAGCAGTACTTC.

This chain's CDR3 is CASSQEGTSSTDTQYF. The CDR3 region has the DNA TGCGCCAGCAGCCAAGAAGGCACCTCTAGCACAGATACGCAGTATTTT. This rearrangement joins TRBV4-1 to TRBJ2-3; no clear D gene. The V end was cut by 0 bases, the J end by 0 bases, with 10 bases between. The CDR3 has 16 residues. Germline V CDR1 and CDR2: MGHRA, YSYEKL.

This rearrangement joins TRBV11-3 to TRBJ2-1; D tentatively fits TRBD1 or TRBD2 (5 bases each). CDR1 is SGHNT and CDR2 is YENEEA in the germline V gene. The V gene lost 5 bases and the J gene lost 4 bases, with 12 bases spanning the gap. The CDR3 length is 14 residues. Written as DNA, the CDR3 is TGTGCCAGCAGCCGCCAGGGACGGTACAATGAGCAGTTCTTC. Translation: CASSRQGRYNEQFF.

The chain is built from TRBV15 and TRBJ2-7, with 12 bases matching TRBD1. The V segment lost 4 bases and the J segment 7 bases; nucleotides outside the gene matches: 5. This CDR3 has 14 amino acids. The V gene's germline CDR1 is LNHNV and CDR2 YYDKDF (reference sequence). Here the CDR3 reads CATSTGTGGPEQYF. The CDR3 coding sequence is TGTGCCACCAGCACCGGGACAGGGGGCCCAGAGCAGTACTTC. The full variable domain, with the rest looked up from reference TRBV15 and TRBJ2-7, is DAMVIQNPRYQVTQFGKPVTLSCSQTLNHNVMYWYQQKSSQAPKLLFHYYDKDFNNEADTPDNFQSRRPNTSFCFLDIRSPGLGDTAMYLCATSTGTGGPEQYFGPGTRLTVT.

The V gene is TRBV7-5, the J gene TRBJ2-3; the tabulated D call, TRBD1, remains unverified against the DNA. TRBV7-5 is given as a pseudogene. CDR3 length equals 17 residues. This CDR3 is CVRSPRGTGGYTDTQYF. CDR3 nucleotide sequence: TGTGTCAGAAGCCCAAGGGGGACAGGGGGCTACACAGATACGCAGTATTTT.

This clone came up a few times. The chain combines TRBV29-1 with TRBJ1-5, with 8 bases that match TRBD1. Germline CDR1 is SQVTM and CDR2 is ANQGSEA. Trimming took 6 bases from V and 6 from J; bases not matched to a gene: 4. This CDR3 comprises 12 residues. Written as DNA, the CDR3 is TGCAGCGTAGTAGACAGGGGTCAGCCCCAGCATTTT. Its protein product is CSVVDRGQPQHF.

The rearrangement joins TRBV28 to TRBJ2-2, with D unresolved. In germline, CDR1 is MDHEN, CDR2 SYDVKM. Trimming removed 5 bases at V and 0 bases at J, with 10 bases between. The CDR3 has 15 amino acids. The CDR3 nucleotides are TGTGCCAGCAGTACGGGTCCCACGAACACCGGGGAGCTGTTTTTT. Translating it yields CASSTGPTNTGELFF.

The chain is built from TRBV5-4 and TRBJ1-1, with D perhaps matching TRBD1 (6 bases). The CDR3 sequence is 14 residues long. With 4 bases removed from V and 3 bases from J, the gap between germline ends came to 13 bases. CDR1 SGHNT and CDR2 YYREEE come from the germline V gene (reference sequence). Here the CDR3 DNA reads TGTGCCAGCAGCCTTTTGAGGGGGGACACTGAAGCTTTCTTT. Translation: CASSLLRGDTEAFF.

The CDR3 reads CASTQTHGPSQSNEQFF. DNA of the CDR3: TGTGCCAGCACCCAAACACACGGACCATCGCAAAGCAATGAGCAGTTCTTC. The chain uses TRBV7-9 and TRBJ2-1; D gene uncertain. CDR1 SEHNR and CDR2 FQNEAQ come from the germline V gene (reference sequence). Trimming shortened V by 7 bases and J by 6 bases, and 25 bases separated the two germline ends. The CDR3 extends over 17 amino acids.

V and J are TRBV7-3 and TRBJ1-1; D is uncertain. The germline gives CDR1 SGHTA, CDR2 FQGTGA. The CDR3 consists of 13 residues. V dropped 3 bases and J dropped 3 bases, with 8 bases sitting between them. The CDR3, as DNA: TGTGCCAGCAGCTTCCAGTCGGACACTGAAGCTTTCTTT. Its protein is CASSFQSDTEAFF.

With respect to this clone: The same CDR3 is also encoded by other DNA sequences in this sample. The genes are TRBV18 and TRBJ2-7; D possibly corresponds to TRBD2 (6 bases). Looked up from germline, CDR1 is KGHSH and CDR2 is LQKENI. V lost 0 bases and J 6 bases, leaving 6 bases between the germline ends. The CDR3 length is 12 residues. The CDR3 is CASSPPGGEQYF. CDR3 in DNA: TGTGCCAGCTCACCACCGGGGGGCGAGCAGTACTTC.

The chain uses TRBV7-9 and TRBJ2-3; 9 bases are a match to TRBD2. Germline lookup yields CDR1 SEHNR and CDR2 FQNEAQ (reference sequence). CDR3 length equals 14 residues. With 7 bases clipped from V and 6 bases from J, the junction kept 8 bases outside the gene matches. The CDR3 DNA sequence: TGTGCCAGCAAGATTGGACTAGCGATGGATACGCAGTATTTT. Its translation is CASKIGLAMDTQYF.

The J gene is TRBJ1-1, the V gene TRBV6-4, with D uncertain. V lost 6 bases and J lost 1, with 12 bases in between. Germline lookup yields CDR1 MRHNA and CDR2 SNTAGT. The CDR3 contains 14 residues. The CDR3 bases are TGTGCCAGCAGCGAGGAGTGGGGGAACACTGAAGCTTTCTTT. This gives the protein CASSEEWGNTEAFF.

The chain recombines TRBV28 with TRBJ1-1, with 7 nucleotides matching TRBD1. With V trimmed by 2 bases and J by 1 base, 4 bases remained unmatched. Germline V gene lookup returns CDR1 MDHEN and CDR2 SYDVKM. The CDR3 has 15 amino acids. DNA for the CDR3: TGTGCCAGCAGTTTACCCAGACAGGGGAACACTGAAGCTTTCTTT. Translated: CASSLPRQGNTEAFF.